A single T cell receptor (beta chain) is shown here with its context. The entry originates in a study of patients and donors after allogeneic stem cell transplantation. Each CDR3 protein is one row after TCRdb ran MiXCR on the RT-PCR reads. Among about 230,000 distinct CDR3 sequences, 13% to 15% were seen once, and the ten largest hold approximately 10%. The sample taken for sequencing was blood, either unsorted or a sorted T cell fraction (not recorded which). This clonotype was obtained from a human donor who was either an allogeneic HSCT recipient or a stem cell or donor lymphocyte infusion donor (not recorded which). It is not recorded whose cells these are; they may come from a transplant donor.

Here the CDR3 reads CASSSFGGTDTQYF. Here the CDR3 DNA reads TGCGCCAGCAGCTCCTTTGGCGGCACAGATACGCAGTATTTT. The chain is built from TRBV5-1 and TRBJ2-3; D is ambiguous. This CDR3 spans 14 amino acids. Between the trimmed V and J ends, which lost 3 bases and 1 base, there was a span of 9 bases. CDR1 SGHRS and CDR2 YFSETQ come from the germline V gene.